The next 28 T cell receptor beta chains were all read from a single sample in a study of blood T cell repertoires in COVID-19. Clones were sequenced by immunoSEQ multiplex PCR, and TCRdb holds only the in-frame ones, with some missing. The data show about 280,000 clones, approximately 82% seen once. Sequenced sample: PBMCs or T cells enriched from blood (not recorded which). These receptors all stem from a man in his forties or fifties who had been exposed to COVID-19.

The chain is built from TRBV12-3 or TRBV12-4 and TRBJ1-2; D gene uncertain. V was cut by 3 bases and J by 3 bases, with 8 bases left in between. There are 13 residues in the CDR3. CDR3 protein: CASSLLRDYGYTF. In DNA, the CDR3 is TGTGCCAGCAGTTTGTTGAGGGACTATGGCTACACCTTC.

The chain recombines TRBV7-8 with TRBJ2-7, with a tentative D call TRBD1 (5 bases). CDR3 size: 14 residues. V lost 3 bases and J lost 6, with 15 bases in between. From germline, CDR1 is SGHVS and CDR2 FQNEAQ. The CDR3 loop reads CASSFAGYLSEQYF. In nucleotides, the CDR3 is TGTGCCAGCAGCTTTGCAGGGTACCTCTCCGAGCAGTACTTC.

The chain joins TRBV7-8 to TRBJ2-3; 10 bases line up with TRBD2. The CDR3 is 18 amino acids. J was trimmed by 0 bases and V by 2 bases; bases with no gene match: 8. Germline V gives CDR1 SGHVS, CDR2 FQNEAQ. CDR3 residues: CASSLKFSGRHSTDTQYF. The DNA for the CDR3 is TGTGCCAGCAGCTTAAAGTTTAGCGGGAGGCACAGCACAGATACGCAGTATTTT. Complete variable domain (other parts from reference TRBV7-8 and TRBJ2-3): GAGVSQSPRYKVAKRGQDVALRCDPISGHVSLFWYQQALGQGPEFLTYFQNEAQLDKSGLPSDRFFAERPEGSVSTLKIQRTQQEDSAVYLCASSLKFSGRHSTDTQYFGPGTRLTVL.

The chain carries TRBV5-4 and TRBJ2-1; 8 nucleotides align to TRBD1. Trimming cost V 6 bases and J 12 bases; bases outside gene matches: 14. Per germline, CDR1 SGHNT and CDR2 YYREEE (reference sequence). The CDR3 has 14 amino acids. Here the CDR3 reads CASTQDRVPQGQFF. DNA of the CDR3: TGTGCCAGCACACAGGACAGGGTCCCCCAGGGGCAGTTCTTC.

The chain is built from TRBV12-3 or TRBV12-4 and TRBJ2-5, with D uncertain. The V end lost 3 bases, the J end lost 3 bases, and 5 bases lay between the germline ends. This CDR3 region has 12 residues. This CDR3 reads CASSFTKETQYF. The CDR3 coding sequence is TGTGCCAGCAGTTTTACAAAAGAGACCCAGTACTTC.

In DNA, the CDR3 is TGTGCCGGACAGAGATACTATGGCTACACCTTC. It specifies CAGQRYYGYTF. This chain connects TRBV7-9 to TRBJ1-2; weak D call: TRBD1 (6 bases). The V end lost 11 bases, the J end lost 3 bases, and 10 bases lay between the germline ends. The CDR3 runs to 11 residues. CDR1 is SEHNR and CDR2 is FQNEAQ in the germline V gene (reference sequence).

This chain joins TRBV14 and TRBJ1-1; D not resolved. From germline, CDR1 is SGHDN and CDR2 FVKESK. V was cut by 2 bases and J by 6 bases, with 10 bases left in between. The CDR3 has 13 amino acids. In nucleotides, the CDR3 is TGTGCCAGCAGCCAACGCGGTGGTGCTGAAGCTTTCTTT. Translating it yields CASSQRGGAEAFF.

V usage is TRBV5-4 and J usage is TRBJ2-3; TRBD1 is a possible D gene (7 bases). Trimming took 3 bases from V and 8 from J, leaving 10 bases between them. CDR3 length equals 12 residues. Germline V gene data show CDR1 as SGHNT and CDR2 as YYREEE (reference sequence). The CDR3 region is CASSSGGGTQYF. Written as DNA, the CDR3 is TGTGCCAGCAGCTCAGGGGGAGGTACGCAGTATTTT.

The V call is TRBV5-1, the J call TRBJ1-3; unclear D gene. Germline V gives CDR1 SGHRS, CDR2 YFSETQ. Trimming shortened V by 0 bases and J by 5 bases, and 15 bases separated the two germline ends. This CDR3 is built from 16 residues. The CDR3 is CASSLAALNYRNTIYF. The CDR3, as DNA: TGCGCCAGCAGCTTGGCAGCGCTTAATTACCGAAACACCATATATTTT.

CDR3 nucleotides: TGTGCCAGCAACAACCTTCGACACTACTATGGCTACACCTTC. It is translated as CASNNLRHYYGYTF. The chain has TRBV28 and TRBJ1-2; D is ambiguous. The germline V and J ends were trimmed by 7 bases and 3 bases, with 15 bases remaining between them. Germline V gene sequence: CDR1 MDHEN, CDR2 SYDVKM. The length of the CDR3 is 14 residues.

The V call is TRBV5-6, the J call TRBJ2-7, with unresolved D. Trimming cost V 0 bases and J 4 bases, with 8 bases left between them. This CDR3 has 13 amino acids. The V gene's germline CDR1 is SGHDT and CDR2 YYEEEE. CDR3 region: CASSLASGYEQYF. For the CDR3, the DNA is TGTGCCAGCAGCTTGGCGTCGGGTTACGAGCAGTACTTC.

This clone has only one observation. The genes are TRBV5-1 and TRBJ2-5; TRBD2 agrees at 9 bases. CDR1 and CDR2 from the germline V gene are SGHRS and YFSETQ. V lost 2 bases to trimming and J lost 5 bases; unmatched junction nucleotides: 7. This CDR3 contains 15 residues. In DNA form, the CDR3 reads TGCGCCAGCAGCTTCCAGCGGGAGGTAGGGGAGACCCAGTACTTC. Its protein product is CASSFQREVGETQYF.

This chain joins TRBV5-5 and TRBJ2-7, with 7 nucleotides matching TRBD1. Germline assignment: CDR1 SGHKS and CDR2 YYEKEE (reference sequence). V dropped 6 bases and J dropped 6; count of bases not matched to a gene: 9. The CDR3 loop spans 13 amino acids. CDR3 residues: CASTAPGGSEQYF. CDR3 nucleotides: TGTGCCAGCACAGCTCCAGGGGGATCCGAGCAGTACTTC. Full variable domain (missing parts from reference TRBV5-5 and TRBJ2-7): DAGVTQSPTHLIKTRGQQVTLRCSPISGHKSVSWYQQVLGQGPQFIFQYYEKEERGRGNFPDRFSARQFPNYSSELNVNALLLGDSALYLCASTAPGGSEQYFGPGTRLTVT.

This sequence joins TRBV18 and TRBJ2-7; D not certain. The germline CDR1 and CDR2 sequences are KGHSH and LQKENI. Trimming left V 2 bases short and J 0 bases short, with 8 bases between. CDR3 length equals 14 residues. Here the CDR3 reads CASSPTVSSYEQYF. The CDR3 DNA sequence: TGTGCCAGCTCACCAACAGTGAGCTCCTACGAGCAGTACTTC.

This clone was recorded a few times. The chain is built from TRBV5-6 and TRBJ2-7; D gene unclear. Trimming left V 4 bases short and J 3 bases short, with 5 bases between. This CDR3 is 11 amino acids long. CDR1 is SGHDT and CDR2 is YYEEEE in the germline V gene. CDR3 DNA sequence: TGTGCCAGCAGCGTTAACTACGAGCAGTACTTC. It specifies CASSVNYEQYF.

This clone was seen repeatedly, ten times or more. CDR3 in amino acids: CASSLPGTSQYF. Written as DNA, the CDR3 is TGTGCCAGCAGTCTTCCCGGGACTAGCCAGTATTTT. V gene TRBV12-3 or TRBV12-4 combines with J gene TRBJ2-3, with 9 bases aligning to TRBD2. There are 12 residues in the CDR3. The junction had 6 bases not matched to a gene; V was cut back by 5 bases and J by 12 bases.

The V gene is TRBV11-3, the J gene TRBJ1-6; a weak D match, TRBD1 (5 bases). The V end was cut by 4 bases, the J end by 13 bases, with 14 bases between. The germline CDR1 and CDR2 sequences are SGHNT and YENEEA. This CDR3 has 13 amino acids. Here the CDR3 reads CASSWGGSSPLHF. The CDR3 DNA sequence: TGTGCCAGCAGCTGGGGGGGTTCATCTCCCCTCCACTTT.

V is TRBV11-3 and J is TRBJ2-7; possibly TRBD2 for D (6 bases). The V and J ends lost 1 base and 9 bases respectively, with 13 bases between them. Germline values: CDR1 SGHNT, CDR2 YENEEA. The CDR3 has 13 amino acids. The CDR3 sequence: CASSLGEEGMQYF. The DNA for the CDR3 is TGTGCCAGCAGCTTAGGGGAGGAGGGGATGCAGTACTTC.

The CDR3 DNA is TGTGCCCACTACAAGGGGGCAGTCGTTGAAGCTTTCTTT. It encodes CAHYKGAVVEAFF. The gene calls are TRBV30 and TRBJ1-1, with 7 bases identical to TRBD1. CDR3 length: 13 residues. V lost 8 bases to trimming and J lost 7 bases; unmatched junction nucleotides: 13. Germline V gene data show CDR1 as GTSNPN and CDR2 as SVGIG (reference sequence).

The chain employs TRBV2 and TRBJ2-3, with D perhaps matching TRBD2 (5 bases). The V end was cut by 0 bases, the J end by 2 bases, with 6 bases between. Germline loops: CDR1 SNHLY, CDR2 FYNNEI. This CDR3 is 14 amino acids long. Written as DNA, the CDR3 is TGTGCCAGCAGTGAAGCGGGAGACACAGATACGCAGTATTTT. It translates to CASSEAGDTDTQYF.

This clone appeared once. This CDR3 reads CATSRGEAFF. For the CDR3, the DNA is TGTGCCACCAGTCGGGGTGAAGCTTTCTTT. The rearrangement links TRBV24-1 to TRBJ1-1; D gene unclear. Trimming took off 6 bases at V and 7 bases at J, with 5 bases between the two ends. The CDR3 has 10 amino acids. Germline V CDR1 and CDR2: KGHDR, SFDVKD.

This clone is a singleton in its sample. The chain is built from TRBV5-4 and TRBJ2-3, with D unclear. Looked up from germline, CDR1 is SGHNT and CDR2 is YYREEE (reference sequence). V lost 2 bases to trimming and J lost 0 bases, with 10 bases between them. This CDR3 contains 15 residues. Written as DNA, the CDR3 is TGTGCCAGCAGCTTCGCCCCCACTAGCACAGATACGCAGTATTTT. It is translated as CASSFAPTSTDTQYF.

The CDR3 sequence: CASSQIGGPTEAFF. The CDR3 region has the DNA TGTGCCAGCAGCCAGATTGGGGGCCCCACTGAAGCTTTCTTT. V usage is TRBV14 and J usage is TRBJ1-1; D is perhaps TRBD1 (6 bases). CDR1 is SGHDN and CDR2 is FVKESK in the germline V gene. This CDR3 spans 14 amino acids. V was pared by 3 bases and J by 4 bases, with 12 bases between.

The chain recombines TRBV28 with TRBJ1-1; TRBD1 aligns across 7 bases. The CDR3 consists of 14 residues. Germline assignment: CDR1 MDHEN and CDR2 SYDVKM. V shed 2 bases and J 1 base; nucleotides not matched to a gene: 1. The CDR3 sequence is CASSLRQGNTEAFF. CDR3 nucleotide sequence: TGTGCCAGCAGTTTAAGACAGGGGAACACTGAAGCTTTCTTT.

CDR3 amino acids: CASSLLRTGEQYF. CDR3 nucleotides: TGTGCCAGCAGCTTGCTTAGAACGGGTGAGCAGTACTTC. The V call is TRBV5-6, the J call TRBJ2-7; D unclear. The CDR3 loop spans 13 amino acids. Deletions cut 1 base from V and 7 bases from J, with 12 bases between. CDR1 is SGHDT and CDR2 is YYEEEE in the germline V gene.

The rearrangement uses TRBV7-8 and TRBJ1-2; no reliable D call. Germline CDR1 and CDR2: SGHVS and FQNEAQ. CDR3 length: 15 amino acids. With 5 bases removed from V and 3 bases from J, the gap between germline ends came to 16 bases. The CDR3 sequence: CASSPSVADYYGYTF. In DNA, the CDR3 is TGTGCCAGCAGCCCCAGTGTTGCGGACTACTATGGCTACACCTTC.

The V call is TRBV19, the J call TRBJ2-3, with TRBD1 as a possible D gene (5 bases). The length of the CDR3 is 13 residues. Per the germline V gene, CDR1 is LNHDA and CDR2 is SQIVND (reference sequence). The V and J ends lost 5 bases and 2 bases respectively, with 8 bases between them. The CDR3 protein is CASSGAVTDTQYF. DNA of the CDR3: TGTGCCAGTAGTGGGGCAGTCACAGATACGCAGTATTTT.

The count of this clone is one. J is TRBJ2-3 and V is TRBV5-1; D may be TRBD1 (6 bases). The ends were cut back, 2 bases at V and 6 bases at J, with 13 bases in the middle. The CDR3 covers 14 residues. The germline V gene encodes CDR1 SGHRS and CDR2 YFSETQ. The CDR3 loop is CASSLQGVVDTQYF. DNA for the CDR3: TGCGCCAGCAGCTTACAGGGAGTTGTGGATACGCAGTATTTT.